One and the same sample provided the 11 T cell receptor beta chains below, sequenced in a study of regulatory T cells in long-lasting Graves disease. In building TCR beta libraries, iRepertoire HTBI primers were used together with Arm-PCR of CDR3 regions. TCRdb independently ran MiXCR on the multiplex PCR reads; one entry per CDR3 protein. The repertoire holds some 500,000 distinct CDR3 sequences, about 16% seen once, with 20% to 30% in the top ten. Sample time point: newly diagnosed GD, antithyroid drugs for less than 3 months. PBMC-extracted RNA yielded the TCR library. A further study also used this sample, focusing on T cells in Graves' hyperthyroidism and ophthalmopathy.

The source material was peripheral blood mononuclear cells (PBMCs), sampled at new diagnosis, from a patient treated with antithyroid drugs. The origin of the receptors is a woman aged 40 to 65 with Graves disease.

In regard to this clonotype: A much more abundant neighbour one base away suggests this may be a read error. The chain couples TRBV6-2 or TRBV6-3 to TRBJ2-1; a possible D gene is TRBD2 (5 bases). Germline V gene sequence: CDR1 MNHEY, CDR2 SVGEGT. The CDR3 length is 16 residues. The CDR3 bases are TGTGCCAGCAGCCGCTCAGGCGGGCGCTACTACGATGAGCAGTTCTTC. It translates to CASSRSGGRYYDEQFF.

The chain recombines TRBV19 with TRBJ2-3; D not certain. Trimming shortened V by 4 bases and J by 6 bases, and 11 bases separated the two germline ends. The CDR3 runs 13 residues. Per the germline V gene, CDR1 is LNHDA and CDR2 is SQIVND (reference sequence). CDR3 protein: CASSNPPGDTQYF. As DNA, the CDR3 is TGTGCCAGTAGTAATCCGCCGGGCGATACGCAGTATTTT.

The chain links TRBV7-8 to TRBJ1-1; TRBD1 matches 7 bases. Germline lookup yields CDR1 SGHVS and CDR2 FQNEAQ. The CDR3 is 15 residues long. The J segment lost 1 base and the V segment lost 4 bases, leaving 6 bases of the junction unmatched. The CDR3 reads CASSSHQGGNTEAFF. In DNA form, the CDR3 reads TGTGCCAGCAGCTCGCACCAGGGGGGGAACACTGAAGCTTTCTTT. Combining the CDR3 with reference TRBV7-8 and TRBJ1-1 gives the whole variable domain GAGVSQSPRYKVAKRGQDVALRCDPISGHVSLFWYQQALGQGPEFLTYFQNEAQLDKSGLPSDRFFAERPEGSVSTLKIQRTQQEDSAVYLCASSSHQGGNTEAFFGQGTRLTVV.

This clonotype was seen many times. The V and J genes are TRBV6-2 or TRBV6-3 and TRBJ2-2, with unresolved D. The ends were cut back, 6 bases at V and 5 bases at J, with 4 bases in the middle. The germline gives CDR1 MNHEY, CDR2 SVGEGT. This CDR3 has 11 amino acids. The CDR3 reads CASRSTGELFF. The CDR3 DNA sequence: TGTGCCAGCAGGAGTACCGGGGAGCTGTTTTTT.

This clonotype was found many times. The V gene is TRBV30, the J gene TRBJ2-3; TRBD2 matches 8 bases. Germline V gene lookup returns CDR1 GTSNPN and CDR2 SVGIG (reference sequence). CDR3 length: 13 amino acids. Losses at the gene ends were 5 bases for V and 0 bases for J; bases not matched to a gene: 1. The CDR3 DNA follows: TGTGCCTGGGAGCGGGGGAGCACAGATACGCAGTATTTT. Translation gives CAWERGSTDTQYF. The variable domain in full, with the rest retrieved from reference TRBV30 and TRBJ2-3, is SQTIHQWPATLVQPVGSPLSLECTVEGTSNPNLYWYRQAAGRGLQLLFYSVGIGQISSEVPQNLSASRPQDRQFILSSKKLLLSDSGFYLCAWERGSTDTQYFGPGTRLTVL.

This clonotype was found many times. This chain connects TRBV6-5 to TRBJ1-1; no reliable D call. This CDR3 region has 16 residues. Germline CDR1 and CDR2: MNHEY and SVGAGI. The V and J ends lost 2 bases and 1 base respectively, with 14 bases between them. The CDR3 coding sequence is TGTGCCAGCAGTTACCCCAAGGTAGGGCCGAACACTGAAGCTTTCTTT. Residues: CASSYPKVGPNTEAFF.

The rearrangement joins TRBV12-5 to TRBJ2-7; D may be TRBD2 (7 bases). The germline V gene encodes CDR1 LGHNT and CDR2 FRNRAP. There are 13 residues in the CDR3. V lost 6 bases and J 0 bases, leaving 9 bases between the germline ends. The CDR3 sequence: CASGGGASYEQYF. CDR3 in DNA: TGTGCTAGTGGGGGGGGGGCCTCCTACGAGCAGTACTTC.

This clonotype was seen at least ten times. The chain combines TRBV6-1 with TRBJ1-2; TRBD1 aligns across 10 bases. The J segment lost 7 bases and the V segment lost 9 bases, leaving 8 bases of the junction unmatched. Germline-derived CDR1 and CDR2 are MNHNS and SASEGT. The CDR3 has 13 residues. CDR3 sequence reads: CARAVWTGGGYTF. The DNA of the CDR3 is TGTGCCAGAGCCGTGTGGACAGGGGGTGGCTACACCTTC.

The chain combines TRBV5-1 with TRBJ1-1, with 7 bases identical to TRBD1. The V segment lost 5 bases and the J segment 0 bases; nucleotides outside the gene matches: 10. Germline values: CDR1 SGHRS, CDR2 YFSETQ. This CDR3 is built from 16 residues. CDR3 DNA: TGCGCCAGCAGTCCCGACGATACAGGGGTGAACACTGAAGCTTTCTTT. Translating gives CASSPDDTGVNTEAFF.

As to this clonotype: Germline is not matched at one junction end, which may reflect a read error. V is TRBV12-3 or TRBV12-4 and J is TRBJ1-5, with D unclear. This CDR3 has 13 amino acids. CDR3 sequence: CAGSLFSGQPQHF. The CDR3 DNA reads as TGTGCCGGCAGTTTGTTCTCGGGTCAGCCCCAGCATTTT.

This rearrangement joins TRBV19 to TRBJ2-5; 8 bases agree with TRBD1. V was clipped by 10 bases and J by 4 bases; unmatched bases: 5. This CDR3 region has 12 residues. In germline, CDR1 is LNHDA, CDR2 SQIVND (reference sequence). The CDR3 coding sequence is TGTGCCACCCGAACAGGGGGAGAGACCCAGTACTTC. It translates to CATRTGGETQYF.